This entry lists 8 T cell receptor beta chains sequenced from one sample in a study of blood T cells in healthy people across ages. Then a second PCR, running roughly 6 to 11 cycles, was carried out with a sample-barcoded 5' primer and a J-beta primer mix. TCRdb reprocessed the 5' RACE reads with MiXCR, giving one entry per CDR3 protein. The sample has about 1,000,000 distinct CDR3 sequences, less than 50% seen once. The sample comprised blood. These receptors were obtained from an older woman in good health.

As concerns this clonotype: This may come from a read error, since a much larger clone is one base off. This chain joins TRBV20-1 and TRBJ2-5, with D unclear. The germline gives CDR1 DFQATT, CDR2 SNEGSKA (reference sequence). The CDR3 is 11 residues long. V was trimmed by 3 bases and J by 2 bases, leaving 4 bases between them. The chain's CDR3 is CSASVQETQYF. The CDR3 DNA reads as TGCAGTGCTAGCGTACAAGAGACCCAGTACTTC.

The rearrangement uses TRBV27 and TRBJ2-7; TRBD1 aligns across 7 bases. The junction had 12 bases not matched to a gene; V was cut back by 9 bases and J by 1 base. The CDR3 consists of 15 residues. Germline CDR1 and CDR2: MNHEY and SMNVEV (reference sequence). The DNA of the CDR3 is TGTGCCAGTAGTAGAGACAGGGCCATTTCCTACGAGCAGTACTTC. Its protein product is CASSRDRAISYEQYF.

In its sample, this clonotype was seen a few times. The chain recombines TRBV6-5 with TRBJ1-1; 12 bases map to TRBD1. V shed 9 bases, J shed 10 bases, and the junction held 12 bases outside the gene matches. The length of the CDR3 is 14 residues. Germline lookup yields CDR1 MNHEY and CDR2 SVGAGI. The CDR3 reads CASWDRGRLPGAFF. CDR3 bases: TGTGCCAGTTGGGACAGGGGGCGTCTACCGGGAGCTTTCTTT.

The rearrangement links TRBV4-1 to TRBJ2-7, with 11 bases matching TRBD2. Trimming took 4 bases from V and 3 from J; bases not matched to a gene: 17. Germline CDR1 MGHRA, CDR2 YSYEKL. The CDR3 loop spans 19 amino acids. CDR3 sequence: CASSLIQAATSGSFYEQYF. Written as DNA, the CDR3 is TGCGCCAGCAGCCTCATCCAAGCAGCAACTAGCGGGAGTTTCTACGAGCAGTACTTC.

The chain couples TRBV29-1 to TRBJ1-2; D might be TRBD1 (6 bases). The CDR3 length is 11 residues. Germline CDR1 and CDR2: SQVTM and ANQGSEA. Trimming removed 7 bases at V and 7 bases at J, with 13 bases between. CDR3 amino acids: CSASGARGYTF. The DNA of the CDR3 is TGCAGCGCCTCAGGGGCTCGTGGCTACACCTTC.

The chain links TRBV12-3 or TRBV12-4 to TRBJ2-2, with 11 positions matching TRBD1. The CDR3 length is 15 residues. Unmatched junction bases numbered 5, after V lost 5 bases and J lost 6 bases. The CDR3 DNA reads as TGTGCCAGCAGTAAGGACAGGGGGCGCTCCGGGGAGCTGTTTTTT. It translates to CASSKDRGRSGELFF.

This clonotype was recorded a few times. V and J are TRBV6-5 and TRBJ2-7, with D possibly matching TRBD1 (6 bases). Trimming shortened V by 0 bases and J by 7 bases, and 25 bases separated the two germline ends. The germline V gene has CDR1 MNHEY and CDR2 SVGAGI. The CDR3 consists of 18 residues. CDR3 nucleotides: TGTGCCAGCAGTTACTCAGAGCCCTGGACAGTCCCCGGTCTTGAGCAGTACTTC. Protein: CASSYSEPWTVPGLEQYF.

The CDR3 bases are TGTGCCAGCAGCTTGGGCTGGACAGGGCGGACTGAAGCTTTCTTT. It encodes CASSLGWTGRTEAFF. The rearrangement joins TRBV5-5 to TRBJ1-1; 8 bases fit TRBD1. This CDR3 region has 15 residues. Per the germline V gene, CDR1 is SGHKS and CDR2 is YYEKEE (reference sequence). The V and J ends lost 0 bases and 5 bases, in that order; junction bases with no gene match: 6. Looking up the rest from reference TRBV5-5 and TRBJ1-1 gives the full variable domain: DAGVTQSPTHLIKTRGQQVTLRCSPISGHKSVSWYQQVLGQGPQFIFQYYEKEERGRGNFPDRFSARQFPNYSSELNVNALLLGDSALYLCASSLGWTGRTEAFFGQGTRLTVV.